This record covers a single TCR beta chain. Its specificity is unknown. This entry comes from a study of cytomegalovirus exposure and HLA in healthy donors. Germline CDR1 is MNHEY and CDR2 is SVGAGI. J gave up 7 bases and V 6 bases, and 4 bases lay outside the gene matches. This CDR3 has 13 amino acids. The primer mix had 60 Vbeta and 13 Jbeta primers. The protocol was immunoSEQ multiplex PCR, while the TCRdb copy is restricted to in-frame clones and leaves out a portion. The repertoire holds about 150,000 clones, with 75% as singletons. Regarding the study as a whole: Later analysis indicated greater clonal expansion among HLA-associated TCR beta chains than among equally common other chains. In a later analysis, productive TCRs from donors in an Asian-associated ancestry cluster reportedly carried fewer N-insertions than the cohort mean. A cluster of highly shared sequence variants was likely a sequencing artifact.

This TCR was recovered from a young man in good health and CMV-seronegative. The J gene is TRBJ2-2, the V gene TRBV6-5, with 8 bases identical to TRBD1. Sequencing was carried out using PBMCs. In nucleotides, the CDR3 is TGTGCCAGCAGCCCAGACAGGGGCGGGGAGCTGTTTTTT. Protein: CASSPDRGGELFF.